The present entry profiles one T cell receptor beta chain with its context. This sample was taken from a study of OX40 agonist ivuxolimab in advanced cancers. The CDR3 is 15 residues long. Germline-derived CDR1 and CDR2 are MGHRA and YSYEKL. The V segment lost 4 bases and the J segment 10 bases; nucleotides outside the gene matches: 11. The data were produced by immunoSEQ multiplex PCR, yet TCRdb's version contains in-frame clones alone and is incomplete. The sample has 3,500 or so clones, roughly 90% seen once. This TCR came from an adult with an advanced solid tumor such as melanoma, head and neck, liver or kidney cancer. The specimen was CD4+ or CD8+ T cells sorted from blood, collected in a trial of the OX40 agonist ivuxolimab. The chain carries TRBV4-1 and TRBJ1-4; TRBD1 matches at 8 bases. CDR3 in DNA: TGCGCCAGCAGCCGAGTAAGCGGACAGGGAGTAAAACTGTTTTTT. Protein product: CASSRVSGQGVKLFF.